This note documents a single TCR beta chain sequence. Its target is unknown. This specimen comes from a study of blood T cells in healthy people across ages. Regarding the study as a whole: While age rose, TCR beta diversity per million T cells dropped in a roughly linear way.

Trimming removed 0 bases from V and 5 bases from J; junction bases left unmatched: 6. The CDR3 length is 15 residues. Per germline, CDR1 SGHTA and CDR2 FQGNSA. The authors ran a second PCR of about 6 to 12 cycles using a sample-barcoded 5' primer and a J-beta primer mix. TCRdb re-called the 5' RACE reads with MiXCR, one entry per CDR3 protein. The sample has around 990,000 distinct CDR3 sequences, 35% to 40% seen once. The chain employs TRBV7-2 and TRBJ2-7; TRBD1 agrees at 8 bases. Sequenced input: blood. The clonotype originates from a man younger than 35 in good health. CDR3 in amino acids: CASSLARTGFDEQYF. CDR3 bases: TGTGCCAGCAGCTTAGCAAGGACAGGGTTCGACGAGCAGTACTTC. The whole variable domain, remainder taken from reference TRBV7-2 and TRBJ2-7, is GAGVSQSPSNKVTEKGKDVELRCDPISGHTALYWYRQSLGQGLEFLIYFQGNSAPDKSGLPSDRFSAERTGGSVSTLTIQRTQQEDSAVYLCASSLARTGFDEQYFGPGTRLTVT.